Below, 27 T cell receptor beta chains from the same sample are listed, as sequenced in a study of TIL therapy for anti-PD-1-resistant metastatic lung cancer. Time point of the sample: pre-treatment sample, taken before nivolumab and TIL therapy. The libraries were made with immunoSEQ v3. Libraries were prepared by immunoSEQ multiplex PCR; TCRdb keeps only in-frame clonotypes and omits some of them. This table holds 60,000 or so clones, around 69% found once. The material sequenced was blood, taken at baseline. The receptors stem from a person aged 30 to 80 with non-small cell lung cancer.

The gene calls are TRBV5-1 and TRBJ1-1; D gene uncertain. V lost 4 bases and J 0 bases, leaving 7 bases between the germline ends. This CDR3 is built from 13 residues. Germline V gene sequence: CDR1 SGHRS, CDR2 YFSETQ. Here the CDR3 DNA reads TGCGCCAGCAGCAGGGTGTTGAACACTGAAGCTTTCTTT. Residues: CASSRVLNTEAFF.

The rearrangement joins TRBV5-5 to TRBJ2-6; TRBD1 is a possible D gene (6 bases). From germline, CDR1 is SGHKS and CDR2 YYEKEE (reference sequence). The CDR3 is 16 residues long. Trimming took off 0 bases at V and 4 bases at J, with 11 bases between the two ends. The chain's CDR3 is CASSLGQGSGANVLTF. The CDR3 region has the DNA TGTGCCAGCAGCTTGGGGCAGGGGTCCGGGGCCAACGTCCTGACTTTC.

The chain uses TRBV5-6 and TRBJ1-4; D unclear. In germline, CDR1 is SGHDT, CDR2 YYEEEE. The CDR3 covers 12 residues. With 6 bases removed from V and 5 bases from J, the gap between germline ends came to 8 bases. The CDR3 nucleotides read TGTGCCAGCACGGGCGGAAATGAAAAACTGTTTTTT. Translation: CASTGGNEKLFF.

The chain's CDR3 is CASSVQDRAGGYTF. As DNA, the CDR3 is TGTGCCAGCAGTGTTCAGGACAGGGCTGGAGGCTACACCTTC. The chain uses TRBV6-1 and TRBJ1-2, with 8 bases matching TRBD1. Germline V gene sequence: CDR1 MNHNS, CDR2 SASEGT. This CDR3 region has 14 residues. V shed 4 bases and J 8 bases; nucleotides not matched to a gene: 9.

This clone was found once. This rearrangement joins TRBV5-5 to TRBJ2-7; D remains unclear. The CDR3 contains 12 residues. V was pared by 0 bases and J by 3 bases, with 4 bases between. The V gene's germline CDR1 is SGHKS and CDR2 YYEKEE (reference sequence). CDR3 bases: TGTGCCAGCAGCTTGGGGTACTACGAGCAGTACTTC. As protein: CASSLGYYEQYF.

The chain uses TRBV10-3 and TRBJ2-1; 8 bases align to TRBD2. CDR1 ENHRY and CDR2 SYGVKD come from the germline V gene. CDR3 length: 15 amino acids. V was pared by 2 bases and J by 8 bases, with 8 bases of the junction left unmatched. DNA of the CDR3: TGTGCCATCAGTGAGCAGGTAGCGGGGATGGATGAGCAGTTCTTC. This encodes CAISEQVAGMDEQFF.

The chain carries TRBV28 and TRBJ1-3, with 7 positions matching TRBD1. CDR1 and CDR2 (germline): MDHEN, SYDVKM. Trimming cost V 6 bases and J 5 bases; bases outside gene matches: 4. The CDR3 contains 13 residues. CDR3 bases: TGTGCCAGCAGATCGGGACAGCGAAACACCATATATTTT. Translated: CASRSGQRNTIYF.

The chain recombines TRBV15 with TRBJ2-5, with D possibly TRBD2 on 5 matching bases. Germline CDR1 LNHNV, CDR2 YYDKDF (reference sequence). Between the trimmed V and J ends, which lost 1 base and 5 bases, there was a span of 5 bases. The CDR3 loop spans 12 amino acids. The CDR3: CATSRAGETQYF. In DNA form, the CDR3 reads TGTGCCACCAGCAGAGCGGGGGAGACCCAGTACTTC.

The chain links TRBV2 to TRBJ1-5; D is unresolved. This CDR3 is built from 14 residues. Trimming took 1 base from V and 1 from J, leaving 5 bases between them. Germline CDR1 SNHLY, CDR2 FYNNEI. The CDR3 nucleotides are TGTGCCAGCAGTGAAGGGGCGAGCAATCAGCCCCAGCATTTT. Its translation: CASSEGASNQPQHF.

This clone was observed once. This chain links TRBV10-3 with TRBJ1-1; tentatively, D is TRBD1 (6 bases). Deletions cut 4 bases from V and 0 bases from J, with 18 bases between. The length of the CDR3 is 17 residues. Germline CDR1 ENHRY, CDR2 SYGVKD. This CDR3 reads CAISAGGGYRVNTEAFF. Written as DNA, the CDR3 is TGTGCCATCAGTGCTGGGGGGGGCTACAGGGTGAACACTGAAGCTTTCTTT.

The chain recombines TRBV11-3 with TRBJ1-1, with 8 bases lining up with TRBD1. V lost 11 bases, J lost 0 bases, and 11 bases stayed unmatched. In germline, CDR1 is SGHNT, CDR2 YENEEA. There are 15 residues in the CDR3. CDR3 loop: CACAGTGLMNTEAFF. The CDR3 bases are TGTGCCTGCGCCGGGACAGGCCTCATGAACACTGAAGCTTTCTTT.

This clone has more than one count but fewer than ten. This chain links TRBV29-1 with TRBJ2-7, with D unclear. CDR3 length equals 12 residues. V shed 7 bases and J shed 0 bases, with 10 bases lying between them. The germline V gene encodes CDR1 SQVTM and CDR2 ANQGSEA. This chain's CDR3 is CSGRTSSYEQYF. DNA for the CDR3: TGCAGCGGGCGGACGAGCTCCTACGAGCAGTACTTC.

The V gene is TRBV6-1, the J gene TRBJ2-7, with TRBD2 matching over 10 bases. The CDR3 covers 15 residues. Per the germline V gene, CDR1 is MNHNS and CDR2 is SASEGT. V lost 1 base, J lost 2 bases, and 2 bases stayed unmatched. CDR3 region: CASSEGGLAAYEQYF. The CDR3 bases are TGTGCCAGCAGTGAAGGAGGACTAGCGGCCTACGAGCAGTACTTC.

Many counts were recorded for this clone. The chain carries TRBV19 and TRBJ1-2, with TRBD1 matching 7 bases. The trim removed 6 bases at V and 5 bases at J, leaving 15 bases unmatched. This CDR3 is built from 16 residues. Per the germline V gene, CDR1 is LNHDA and CDR2 is SQIVND (reference sequence). The CDR3 DNA follows: TGTGCCAGTAGCGACAGGGAGGTTGAAGCAAGTTATGGCTACACCTTC. It codes for CASSDREVEASYGYTF.

The chain joins TRBV20-1 to TRBJ2-7; TRBD2 might be the D (5 bases). CDR1 is DFQATT and CDR2 is SNEGSKA in the germline V gene (reference sequence). The CDR3 is made up of 11 amino acids. V gave up 3 bases and J gave up 4 bases, with 7 bases separating them. CDR3 sequence: CSARDWYEQYF. The CDR3 coding sequence is TGCAGTGCTAGGGACTGGTACGAGCAGTACTTC.

The genes are TRBV5-1 and TRBJ2-6, with 7 bases matching TRBD1. The ends lost 0 bases at V and 3 bases at J; junction bases unmatched: 6. The germline gives CDR1 SGHRS, CDR2 YFSETQ. The CDR3 is 17 amino acids. DNA of the CDR3: TGCGCCAGCAGCTTGGCGGAGAGGGGGCTTGGGGCCAACGTCCTGACTTTC. This codes for CASSLAERGLGANVLTF.

This clone rates as medium-sized (0.01 to 0.1%). CDR3 protein: CAISETGEQFF. CDR3 bases: TGTGCCATCAGTGAGACAGGCGAGCAGTTCTTC. The chain joins TRBV10-3 to TRBJ2-1, with a possible D match to TRBD1 (5 bases). Looked up from germline, CDR1 is ENHRY and CDR2 is SYGVKD. This CDR3 region has 11 residues. V was cut by 2 bases and J by 10 bases, with 6 bases left in between.

V gene TRBV10-3 combines with J gene TRBJ2-6; D not resolved. Germline lookup yields CDR1 ENHRY and CDR2 SYGVKD. The CDR3 is 16 amino acids. Trimming took off 0 bases at V and 4 bases at J, with 10 bases between the two ends. CDR3 nucleotide sequence: TGTGCCATCAGTGAGTCGATCCATTCCGGGGCCAACGTCCTGACTTTC. It codes for CAISESIHSGANVLTF.

Note on this clone: The sample holds other DNA sequences that translate to the same CDR3. The V call is TRBV27, the J call TRBJ2-7; D ambiguous. The V gene lost 0 bases and the J gene lost 0 bases, with 6 bases spanning the gap. CDR1 is MNHEY, CDR2 SMNVEV, per germline (reference sequence). This CDR3 is 14 amino acids long. CDR3 coding DNA: TGTGCCAGCAGTTTATCCTCATACTCCTACGAGCAGTACTTC. The encoded protein is CASSLSSYSYEQYF.

The gene calls are TRBV9 and TRBJ2-7, with 10 bases matching TRBD2. The V gene end was trimmed by 2 bases and the J gene end by 5 bases; junction bases not matched to a gene: 7. The CDR3 has 15 amino acids. CDR1 and CDR2 (germline): SGDLS, YYNGEE. In DNA form, the CDR3 reads TGTGCCAGCAGCGTGGGTAGCGGGGGGTCCGACGAGCAGTACTTC. Translation: CASSVGSGGSDEQYF.

The chain employs TRBV11-1 and TRBJ1-1; tentative D call: TRBD1 (6 bases). Germline values: CDR1 SGHAT, CDR2 FQDESV (reference sequence). The CDR3 has 13 amino acids. The V end was cut by 5 bases, the J end by 5 bases, with 12 bases between. The CDR3 loop is CASSPQTGTEAFF. The CDR3 nucleotides are TGTGCCAGCAGCCCGCAAACAGGGACTGAAGCTTTCTTT.

This clone has just a few counts. The V gene is TRBV6-1, the J gene TRBJ1-4; TRBD1 might be the D (6 bases). The CDR3 totals 15 residues. V shed 8 bases and J shed 8 bases, with 21 bases lying between them. Per the germline V gene, CDR1 is MNHNS and CDR2 is SASEGT. The CDR3 is CASGGDDRRSEKLFF. The CDR3 bases are TGTGCCAGCGGGGGGGATGACAGGCGCTCAGAAAAACTGTTTTTT.

The chain links TRBV7-9 to TRBJ2-6; D could derive from TRBD1 or TRBD2 (5 bases each). V dropped 3 bases and J dropped 4 bases, with 19 bases sitting between them. Per the germline V gene, CDR1 is SEHNR and CDR2 is FQNEAQ (reference sequence). This CDR3 has 18 residues. The DNA for the CDR3 is TGTGCCAGCAGCTTGAGGGGAACAGGAGTAGTGGGGGCCAACGTCCTGACTTTC. Translation gives CASSLRGTGVVGANVLTF.

The chain is built from TRBV6-1 and TRBJ2-2; 12 bases match TRBD2. The CDR3 covers 15 residues. The V gene's germline CDR1 is MNHNS and CDR2 SASEGT. Unmatched junction bases numbered 3, after V lost 5 bases and J lost 5 bases. CDR3 nucleotides: TGTGCCAGCAGTCCGACTAGCGGGGGAACCGGGGAGCTGTTTTTT. Translated: CASSPTSGGTGELFF.

This clone was seen only a few times. The chain combines TRBV5-1 with TRBJ1-6; maybe TRBD1 (6 bases). Deletions cut 5 bases from V and 14 bases from J, with 14 bases between. The germline CDR1 and CDR2 sequences are SGHRS and YFSETQ. The CDR3 runs to 12 residues. The CDR3 DNA reads TGCGCCAGCAGTCCCGACAGGACATCCCTCCACTTT. Amino acids: CASSPDRTSLHF.

This clone was detected only a few times. The chain's CDR3 is CASGLVLTGELFF. In nucleotides, the CDR3 is TGTGCTAGTGGTTTGGTACTCACCGGGGAGCTGTTTTTT. V usage is TRBV12-5 and J usage is TRBJ2-2; D gene ambiguous. CDR3 length equals 13 residues. V lost 0 bases and J 4 bases, leaving 3 bases between the germline ends. CDR1 is LGHNT and CDR2 is FRNRAP in the germline V gene.

The genes are TRBV6-5 and TRBJ1-4; D might be TRBD1 (6 bases). Germline values: CDR1 MNHEY, CDR2 SVGAGI. The CDR3 contains 14 residues. V lost 8 bases to trimming and J lost 0 bases, with 10 bases between them. The CDR3 here is CASGQPATNEKLFF. CDR3 nucleotide sequence: TGTGCCAGCGGACAGCCTGCAACTAATGAAAAACTGTTTTTT.